A selection of T cell receptor beta chains follows, all from one sample in a study of molecular identifiers for immune sequencing clone quantification. TCRdb used MiXCR to reprocess the PCR reads, holding one entry per CDR3 protein. The sample yields around 65,000 distinct CDR3 sequences, roughly 18% seen once. Sequencing was done on a sample of naive CD8+ T cells from blood, with Jurkat cell RNA spiked in. Source of these receptors: a human donor in good health. Some libraries in this study had Jurkat cell RNA spiked in. Both conserved end residues are part of each CDR3. The D gene is left open where the match is weak. Only part of the rows carry a size: once, few, many, or a class if the clone is expanded.

>many|TRBD2|TRBV28|TRBJ2-3
TGTGCCAGCAGTCCACTAGCGGGAGGGTCAGATACGCAGTATTTT
CASSPLAGGSDTQYF
>many|NA|TRBV30|TRBJ1-5
TGTGCCTGGAGTGAAGATAGCAATCAGCCCCAGCATTTT
CAWSEDSNQPQHF
>few|NA|TRBV11-2|TRBJ2-7
TGTGCCAGCAGCTTTGCGGGGGCGTACGAGCAGTACTTC
CASSFAGAYEQYF
>many|NA|TRBV20-1|TRBJ2-3
TGCAGTGCAAAACATTCCGGGGAAAGCACAGATACGCAGTATTTT
CSAKHSGESTDTQYF
>many|NA|TRBV7-9|TRBJ2-7
TGTGCCAGCAGCTTTGGAAGGTCGGGGGAGCAGTACTTC
CASSFGRSGEQYF
>many|TRBD1|TRBV4-1|TRBJ2-1
TGCGCCAGCAGCCAAGATCAAGGGACAGGGGGCTCGAAGTCCTACAATGAGCAGTTCTTC
CASSQDQGTGGSKSYNEQFF
>many|NA|TRBV6-9|TRBJ2-5
TGTGCCAGATGGTCAGTTGGGGGAATCGCCCCGACCCAGTACTTC
CARWSVGGIAPTQYF
>many|NA|TRBV10-3|TRBJ1-2
TGTGCCATCAGTGGAGTGGCCGCTAACTATGGCTACACCTTC
CAISGVAANYGYTF
>many|NA|TRBV24-1|TRBJ2-1
TGTGCCACCAGTGATTTAGACAGGCAAGGTGAGCAGTTCTTC
CATSDLDRQGEQFF
>few|NA|TRBV7-9|TRBJ2-1
TGTGCCAGCAGCTTATTCCAAGGAGGGCCCTACAATGAGCAGTTCTTC
CASSLFQGGPYNEQFF
>NA|TRBD2|TRBV14|TRBJ2-1
TGCGCCAGCAGCCAAGGGCCCAACGGGACTAGCGGGATCAACAATGAGCAGTTCTTC
CASSQGPNGTSGINNEQFF
>many|NA|TRBV15|TRBJ1-1
TGTGCCACCAGCAGAGGCGGGTTCGAAACTGAAGCTTTCTTT
CATSRGGFETEAFF
>NA|NA|TRBV7-9|TRBJ2-6
TGTGCCAGCAGCTTAGGGACAGCTTCCATTGGGGCCAACGTCCTGACTTTC
CASSLGTASIGANVLTF
>NA|NA|TRBV27|TRBJ1-1
TGTGCCAGCATATTACAGGGCGGGGGCACTGAAGCTTTCTTT
CASILQGGGTEAFF
>few|TRBD2|TRBV5-1|TRBJ2-5
TGCGCCAGCAGGGTTGAGGGACTAGCGGGAGTACGACAAGAGACCCAGTACTTC
CASRVEGLAGVRQETQYF
>NA|TRBD2|TRBV4-1|TRBJ2-3
TGCGCCAGCAGCCAAGGGACTAGCGGGAGACCACTGGATACGCAGTATTTT
CASSQGTSGRPLDTQYF
>many|NA|TRBV10-3|TRBJ2-7
TGTGCCATCAGCCCCGGAACTTACGAGCAGTACTTC
CAISPGTYEQYF
>few|NA|TRBV12-3/TRBV12-4|TRBJ2-1
TGTGCCAGCAGTTTAGGGCAGGGCTATGAGCAGTTCTTC
CASSLGQGYEQFF
>few|NA|TRBV29-1|TRBJ2-7
TGCAGCGTAGCCGGAGACTTGAGCTCCTACGAGCAGTACTTC
CSVAGDLSSYEQYF
>medium-sized|TRBD2|TRBV14|TRBJ2-3
TGTGCCAGCAGCCAAGGGCTAGCGGGACCAAGCACAGATACGCAGTATTTT
CASSQGLAGPSTDTQYF
>many|NA|TRBV7-9|TRBJ1-2
TGTGCCAGCAGCTTAGGGGCAGCCTTAGTATATGGCTACACCTTC
CASSLGAALVYGYTF
>many|NA|TRBV27|TRBJ2-1
TGTGCCAGCGGGCTGGGGCCAGCCCCGAATGAGCAGTTCTTC
CASGLGPAPNEQFF
>many|NA|TRBV7-9|TRBJ2-2
TGTGCCAGCAGCTTTCCAGCGGGTACAGAAAAGAATACCGGGGAGCTGTTTTTT
CASSFPAGTEKNTGELFF
>many|TRBD2|TRBV30|TRBJ2-7
TGTGCCTGGAGTGGTACGGGACTAGCGGGAGGGCCCTACGAGCAGTACTTC
CAWSGTGLAGGPYEQYF
>many|NA|TRBV19|TRBJ1-4
TGTGCCAGTAGTATAGCTTCGACAGGAAGACTGTTTTTT
CASSIASTGRLFF
>many|NA|TRBV7-3|TRBJ2-3
TGTGCCAGCAGCCCGATGGTAGGGGGAATAGATACGCAGTATTTT
CASSPMVGGIDTQYF
>many|NA|TRBV29-1|TRBJ2-1
TGCAGCGTTGAAGACCTAGACAGCCGCCGGGATGAGCAGTTCTTC
CSVEDLDSRRDEQFF
>NA|NA|TRBV5-1|TRBJ2-7
TGCGCCAGCAGCTTAGACAGCTACGAGCAGCACTTC
CASSLDSYEQHF
>many|TRBD1|TRBV11-2|TRBJ2-7
TGTGCCAGCAGCACCGGGACAGGGCCCTTCTACGAGCAGTACTTC
CASSTGTGPFYEQYF
>NA|NA|TRBV11-3|TRBJ2-7
TGTGCCAGCAGTTTACCGGGGAAATCCTACGAGCAGTACTTC
CASSLPGKSYEQYF
>NA|NA|TRBV6-5|TRBJ2-7
TGTGCCAGCAGTTACTCTAGGACAACTGAGCAGTACTTC
CASSYSRTTEQYF
>few|NA|TRBV7-9|TRBJ2-2
TGTGTCAGTATAGGGAGCACCGGGGAGCTGTTTTTT
CVSIGSTGELFF
>many|NA|TRBV19|TRBJ1-2
TGTGCCAGTGGCCATCCCACTGGCTACACCTTC
CASGHPTGYTF
>many|NA|TRBV28|TRBJ2-6
TGTGCCAGCAGTTACTACGGGACGTTGGCCAACGTCCTGACTTTC
CASSYYGTLANVLTF
>many|TRBD2|TRBV28|TRBJ2-1
TGTGCCAGCAGTTTAATCCTAGCGGGAGTTAATGAGCAGTTCTTC
CASSLILAGVNEQFF
>many|TRBD2|TRBV7-8|TRBJ2-7
TGTGCCAGCAGCTCCCTCGGCGGGAGGATCTACGAGCAGTACTTC
CASSSLGGRIYEQYF
>many|NA|TRBV5-1|TRBJ2-7
TGCGCCAGCAGCACCGGACCACAACGCTCCTACGAGCAGTACTTC
CASSTGPQRSYEQYF
>NA|NA|TRBV27|TRBJ2-7
TGTGCCAGCAGTCCCTCACTCCCGACTAGTCCCACGTTCGACACGGGGTATGAGCAGTACTTC
CASSPSLPTSPTFDTGYEQYF